A selection of T cell receptor beta chains follows, all from one sample in a study of identical twins. One entry per CDR3 protein, called by TCRdb with MiXCR from the 5' RACE reads. The profile shows 420,000 or so distinct CDR3 sequences, about 18% of them singletons. Sequences were obtained from naive T cells sorted from blood. Receptors originate from a man aged 45 to 65 in good health. The CDR3 runs from the conserved cysteine through the conserved F or W. The D gene is left open where the match is weak. Expanded clones get a size class; other rows say once, few or many, or leave the size out.

D: -; size: few; J: TRBJ2-2; V: TRBV6-2/TRBV6-3; CDR3: CASIKSWRDHTGELFF; DNA: TGTGCCAGCATCAAAAGTTGGCGGGACCACACCGGGGAGCTGTTTTTT
D: TRBD1; size: -; J: TRBJ2-3; V: TRBV5-1; CDR3: CASSLSTGGPTDTQYF; DNA: TGCGCCAGCAGCTTGTCGACAGGGGGCCCCACAGATACGCAGTATTTT
D: -; size: -; J: TRBJ2-7; V: TRBV27; CDR3: CASSSGRSSYEQYF; DNA: TGTGCCAGCAGTTCGGGAAGGAGCTCCTACGAGCAGTACTTC
D: TRBD2; size: -; J: TRBJ2-5; V: TRBV10-3; CDR3: CASRTSGHQETQYF; DNA: TGTGCCAGCAGGACTAGCGGTCACCAAGAGACCCAGTACTTC
D: TRBD1; size: few; J: TRBJ1-2; V: TRBV4-1; CDR3: CASSQVTGFDYGYTF; DNA: TGCGCCAGCAGCCAAGTGACAGGGTTCGACTATGGCTACACCTTC
D: -; size: few; J: TRBJ1-2; V: TRBV9; CDR3: CASSVGGDGYTF; DNA: TGTGCCAGCAGCGTAGGAGGGGATGGCTACACCTTC
D: -; size: -; J: TRBJ2-3; V: TRBV7-6; CDR3: CASSFSGGPQYF; DNA: TGTGCCAGCAGCTTTAGCGGTGGTCCGCAGTATTTT
D: TRBD2; size: -; J: TRBJ2-3; V: TRBV4-2; CDR3: CASSQKNIRAGGTDTQYF; DNA: TGTGCCAGCAGCCAAAAAAATATAAGGGCGGGAGGCACAGATACGCAGTATTTT
D: -; size: -; J: TRBJ1-1; V: TRBV18; CDR3: CASSPSTGAFF; DNA: TGTGCCAGCTCACCATCGACCGGAGCTTTCTTT
D: -; size: many; J: TRBJ1-2; V: TRBV10-3; CDR3: CAISPLGNVYGYTF; DNA: TGTGCCATCAGTCCCCTCGGGAACGTATATGGCTACACCTTC
D: -; size: many; J: TRBJ2-3; V: TRBV5-1; CDR3: CASSLAGSTDTQYF; DNA: TGCGCCAGCAGCTTGGCAGGGAGCACAGATACGCAGTATTTT
D: TRBD1; size: -; J: TRBJ1-2; V: TRBV6-1; CDR3: CASSMQGAGYGYTF; DNA: TGTGCCAGCAGTATGCAGGGGGCCGGCTATGGCTACACCTTC
D: TRBD2; size: once; J: TRBJ2-7; V: TRBV4-2; CDR3: CASSQGPAGGLDEQYF; DNA: TGTGCCAGCAGCCAAGGCCCCGCGGGGGGGCTCGACGAGCAGTACTTC
D: -; size: -; J: TRBJ1-6; V: TRBV6-2/TRBV6-3; CDR3: CASRKGSYNSPLHF; DNA: TGTGCCAGCAGAAAAGGAAGTTATAATTCACCCCTCCACTTT
D: -; size: few; J: TRBJ1-5; V: TRBV20-1; CDR3: CSARDLERTSNQPQHF; DNA: TGCAGTGCTAGAGATCTAGAACGGACGAGCAATCAGCCCCAGCATTTT
D: -; size: -; J: TRBJ1-4; V: TRBV7-7; CDR3: CASSSGNNEKLFF; DNA: TGTGCCAGCAGCTCCGGAAATAATGAAAAACTGTTTTTT
D: -; size: few; J: TRBJ2-7; V: TRBV12-3/TRBV12-4; CDR3: CAVAAGTHPSYEQYF; DNA: TGTGCCGTCGCCGCAGGGACCCATCCCTCCTACGAGCAGTACTTC
D: -; size: -; J: TRBJ2-3; V: TRBV29-1; CDR3: CSGDSNTDTQYF; DNA: TGCAGCGGCGACAGTAACACAGATACGCAGTATTTT
D: -; size: few; J: TRBJ1-2; V: TRBV12-3/TRBV12-4; CDR3: CASSLQGGFYGYTF; DNA: TGTGCCAGCAGTTTACAGGGCGGGTTCTATGGCTACACCTTC
D: -; size: few; J: TRBJ2-2; V: TRBV6-6; CDR3: CASSTPNTGELFF; DNA: TGTGCCAGCAGTACCCCGAACACCGGGGAGCTGTTTTTT
D: -; size: many; J: TRBJ2-1; V: TRBV10-3; CDR3: CAISESSEEQFF; DNA: TGTGCCATCAGTGAGTCGTCTGAGGAGCAGTTCTTC
D: TRBD1; size: many; J: TRBJ2-7; V: TRBV29-1; CDR3: CSGLTGDPPYEQYF; DNA: TGCAGCGGACTGACAGGGGACCCTCCCTACGAGCAGTACTTC
D: TRBD2; size: once; J: TRBJ2-1; V: TRBV11-2; CDR3: CASSLVAGGRDEQFF; DNA: TGTGCCAGCAGCTTAGTAGCGGGGGGCAGGGATGAGCAGTTCTTC
D: -; size: few; J: TRBJ2-7; V: TRBV7-9; CDR3: CASSPNGGLIYEQYF; DNA: TGTGCCAGCAGCCCTAATGGGGGACTCATATACGAGCAGTACTTC
D: -; size: few; J: TRBJ1-2; V: TRBV5-5; CDR3: CASSTENYGYTF; DNA: TGTGCCAGCAGCACAGAGAACTATGGCTACACCTTC
D: TRBD1; size: many; J: TRBJ1-1; V: TRBV4-3; CDR3: CASSQEVGTGLSSQFEAFF; DNA: TGCGCCAGCAGCCAAGAGGTAGGGACAGGACTGTCTTCGCAATTTGAAGCTTTCTTT
D: -; size: -; J: TRBJ1-4; V: TRBV29-1; CDR3: CSGGGKEKLFF; DNA: TGCAGCGGCGGGGGGAAAGAAAAACTGTTTTTT
D: TRBD2; size: -; J: TRBJ2-2; V: TRBV5-5; CDR3: CASSLGTSPTGELFF; DNA: TGTGCCAGCAGCCTAGGGACTAGCCCCACCGGGGAGCTGTTTTTT
D: -; size: -; J: TRBJ2-2; V: TRBV7-9; CDR3: CASSSPFTGELFF; DNA: TGTGCCAGCAGCTCCCCCTTTACCGGGGAGCTGTTTTTT
D: TRBD1; size: -; J: TRBJ2-7; V: TRBV12-3/TRBV12-4; CDR3: CASSMTGVNEQYF; DNA: TGTGCCAGCAGTATGACAGGGGTCAACGAGCAGTACTTC
D: -; size: many; J: TRBJ2-2; V: TRBV9; CDR3: CASSALWGSTGELFF; DNA: TGTGCCAGCAGCGCCCTTTGGGGTAGCACCGGGGAGCTGTTTTTT
D: -; size: few; J: TRBJ1-6; V: TRBV12-3/TRBV12-4; CDR3: CASSPVAGNSPLHF; DNA: TGTGCCAGCAGCCCTGTCGCAGGGAATTCACCCCTCCACTTT
D: -; size: -; J: TRBJ2-3; V: TRBV10-2; CDR3: CASSESTLGTDTTDTQYF; DNA: TGCGCCAGCAGTGAGTCGACTCTCGGGACGGATACCACAGATACGCAGTATTTT
D: TRBD1; size: -; J: TRBJ1-1; V: TRBV7-3; CDR3: CASSFEGAGATEAFF; DNA: TGTGCCAGCAGCTTCGAGGGGGCGGGGGCCACTGAAGCTTTCTTT
D: TRBD2; size: many; J: TRBJ2-2; V: TRBV20-1; CDR3: CSARDVAGGTTGELFF; DNA: TGCAGTGCTAGAGACGTGGCGGGGGGCACCACCGGGGAGCTGTTTTTT
D: -; size: many; J: TRBJ1-5; V: TRBV20-1; CDR3: CSAISRSNQPQHF; DNA: TGCAGTGCGATCTCCCGGAGCAATCAGCCCCAGCATTTT
D: -; size: -; J: TRBJ2-1; V: TRBV20-1; CDR3: CSARDRGALNEQFF; DNA: TGCAGTGCTAGAGATAGGGGGGCGCTTAATGAGCAGTTCTTC
D: TRBD2; size: few; J: TRBJ2-3; V: TRBV29-1; CDR3: CSVEPLAVGTDTQYF; DNA: TGCAGCGTTGAACCACTAGCGGTTGGCACAGATACGCAGTATTTT
D: -; size: few; J: TRBJ2-1; V: TRBV18; CDR3: CASSPPGGRVNEQFF; DNA: TGTGCCAGCTCGCCGCCTGGGGGGCGGGTGAATGAGCAGTTCTTC
D: -; size: many; J: TRBJ2-1; V: TRBV15; CDR3: CATSMTRAGLNEQFF; DNA: TGTGCCACCAGCATGACTAGGGCGGGACTCAATGAGCAGTTCTTC
D: TRBD1; size: few; J: TRBJ2-7; V: TRBV5-1; CDR3: CASSLGQGVPEQYF; DNA: TGCGCCAGCAGCTTGGGACAGGGCGTTCCCGAGCAGTACTTC
D: TRBD2; size: -; J: TRBJ2-7; V: TRBV28; CDR3: CASRGGSVMGYEQYF; DNA: TGTGCCAGCCGGGGGGGCAGTGTAATGGGATACGAGCAGTACTTC
D: -; size: few; J: TRBJ1-5; V: TRBV5-1; CDR3: CASSLAGTNNQPQHF; DNA: TGCGCCAGCAGCTTGGCCGGGACGAACAATCAGCCCCAGCATTTT
D: -; size: few; J: TRBJ2-5; V: TRBV29-1; CDR3: CSVEGRQGETQYF; DNA: TGCAGCGTTGAAGGCCGGCAGGGAGAGACCCAGTACTTC
D: -; size: -; J: TRBJ2-5; V: TRBV4-2; CDR3: CASSQEGQGPETQYF; DNA: TGTGCCAGCAGCCAAGAGGGGCAGGGGCCAGAGACCCAGTACTTC
D: -; size: -; J: TRBJ2-3; V: TRBV4-2; CDR3: CASSHRPSTDTQYF; DNA: TGTGCCAGCAGCCACAGGCCGAGCACAGATACGCAGTATTTT
D: -; size: once; J: TRBJ1-4; V: TRBV5-1; CDR3: CASSNVGSSYEKLFF; DNA: TGCGCCAGCAGTAATGTTGGCAGCTCCTATGAAAAACTGTTTTTT
D: -; size: -; J: TRBJ1-4; V: TRBV4-2; CDR3: CASSQYHATNEKLFF; DNA: TGTGCCAGCAGCCAATATCATGCAACTAATGAAAAACTGTTTTTT
D: TRBD2; size: -; J: TRBJ2-7; V: TRBV20-1; CDR3: CSAITSGAYEQCF; DNA: TGCAGTGCTATCACTAGCGGGGCCTACGAGCAGTGCTTC
D: -; size: many; J: TRBJ1-2; V: TRBV2; CDR3: CASRRGTNYGYTF; DNA: TGTGCCAGCAGACGGGGGACTAACTATGGCTACACCTTC
D: -; size: many; J: TRBJ1-1; V: TRBV5-1; CDR3: CASSLATLGEAFF; DNA: TGCGCCAGCAGCTTGGCCACTCTCGGGGAAGCTTTCTTT
D: -; size: many; J: TRBJ2-7; V: TRBV5-1; CDR3: CASSLPTGSYEQYF; DNA: TGCGCCAGCAGCTTGCCTACAGGGTCGTACGAGCAGTACTTC